A single TCR beta chain is shown here with its context. Its antigen is as yet unknown. The PCR made use of 60 Vbeta and 13 Jbeta primers. Assay used: immunoSEQ multiplex PCR; TCRdb lists only in-frame clones, some missing. The sample includes around 210,000 clones, around 78% of them seen just once. The entry originates in a study of cytomegalovirus exposure and HLA in healthy donors. CDR1 is GTSNPN, CDR2 SVGIG, per germline (reference sequence). Trimming left V 4 bases short and J 7 bases short, with 19 bases between. This CDR3 is 14 amino acids long. Whole-study results and caveats: Most TCR sequences were rare, but some public TCRs occurred in many donors.

V usage is TRBV30 and J usage is TRBJ2-5, with D possibly being TRBD1 (6 bases). The origin of this receptor is a boy younger than 18 in good health and CMV-seronegative. Source material: PBMCs. The CDR3 is CAWTPGSARGTQYF. DNA for the CDR3: TGTGCCTGGACTCCTGGTTCGGCCAGGGGGACCCAGTACTTC.